These 2 T cell receptor beta chains share one sample of origin, sequenced in a study of shared clonotypes between healthy human individuals. Sequencing used immunoSEQ multiplex PCR; TCRdb keeps in-frame clones, though not all of them. The sample lists over a million clones; roughly 70% were seen once. The sequenced sample consisted of memory CD4+ T cells sorted from blood. Subset specified: CD45RA-negative fraction. The receptor set was obtained from a man aged 18 to 35 in good health.

V usage is TRBV6-5 and J usage is TRBJ1-6; 10 bases are a match to TRBD1. The V gene's germline CDR1 is MNHEY and CDR2 SVGAGI. The J segment lost 4 bases and the V segment lost 6 bases, leaving 3 bases of the junction unmatched. This CDR3 has 15 residues. CDR3 sequence reads: CASSRTGGYNSPLHF. CDR3 sequence (DNA): TGTGCCAGCAGCAGGACAGGGGGTTATAATTCACCCCTCCACTTT.

The V and J genes are TRBV27 and TRBJ1-5; a weak D match, TRBD1 (5 bases). Trimming removed 8 bases from V and 2 bases from J, with 13 bases in between. Germline V CDR1 and CDR2: MNHEY, SMNVEV (reference sequence). This CDR3 comprises 14 residues. The CDR3 protein is CASGPGFGNQPQHF. The CDR3 bases are TGTGCCAGCGGCCCAGGGTTTGGCAATCAGCCCCAGCATTTT.